This T cell receptor beta chain was retrieved from a study of cytomegalovirus exposure and HLA in healthy donors. Broader study findings: Segments of the TCR beta V type were, in most cases, productive about 87% or about 30% of the time in an earlier analysis. As a later analysis showed, a missense DCLRE1C variant was linked to trimming of TCR beta V- and J-genes. In a later analysis, at a false discovery rate of 0.05, 15,000 to 20,000 TCR beta sequences were associated with HLA alleles. Among the most significant clusters, several appeared linked to common viral pathogens in a later analysis.

In the case of this clone: Its specificity is not known. The sample contains more than one DNA sequence encoding this CDR3.

There are 12 residues in the CDR3. Per the germline V gene, CDR1 is SGDLS and CDR2 is YYNGEE. V dropped 0 bases and J dropped 7 bases, with 5 bases sitting between them. Use of 60 Vbeta and 13 Jbeta primers characterized the PCR. TCRdb keeps only in-frame clones here, not all; method: immunoSEQ multiplex PCR. The sample carries around 300,000 clones, roughly 89% recorded once. The chain is built from TRBV9 and TRBJ2-1; D ambiguous. Input material: PBMCs. This TCR was recovered from a woman aged 18-29 years in good health and CMV-seronegative. The CDR3 loop reads CASSVVSNEQFF. CDR3 nucleotides: TGTGCCAGCAGCGTAGTTTCGAATGAGCAGTTCTTC. Using reference TRBV9 and TRBJ2-1 for the parts outside the CDR3, the full variable domain is DSGVTQTPKHLITATGQRVTLRCSPRSGDLSVYWYQQSLDQGLQFLIQYYNGEERAKGNILERFSAQQFPDLHSELNLSSLELGDSALYFCASSVVSNEQFFGPGTRLTVL.